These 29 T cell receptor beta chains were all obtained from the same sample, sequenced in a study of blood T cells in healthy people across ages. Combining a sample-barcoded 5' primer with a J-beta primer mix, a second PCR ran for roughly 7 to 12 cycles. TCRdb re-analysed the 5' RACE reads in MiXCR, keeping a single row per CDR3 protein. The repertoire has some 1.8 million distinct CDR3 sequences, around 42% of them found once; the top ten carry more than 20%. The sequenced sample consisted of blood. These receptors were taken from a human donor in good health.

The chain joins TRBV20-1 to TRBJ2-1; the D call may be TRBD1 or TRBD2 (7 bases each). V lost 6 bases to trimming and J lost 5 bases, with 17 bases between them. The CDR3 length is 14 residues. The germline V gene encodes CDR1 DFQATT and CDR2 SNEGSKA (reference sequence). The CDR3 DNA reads TGCAGTGCGACCAGGGGGGGGCCGGACAATGAGCAGTTCTTC. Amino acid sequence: CSATRGGPDNEQFF.

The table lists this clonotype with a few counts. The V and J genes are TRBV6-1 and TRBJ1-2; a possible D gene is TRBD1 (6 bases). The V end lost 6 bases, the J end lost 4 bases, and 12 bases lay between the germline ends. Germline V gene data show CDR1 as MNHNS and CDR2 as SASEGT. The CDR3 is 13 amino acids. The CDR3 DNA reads TGTGCCAGCAGACAACAGGGCATCTATGGCTACACCTTC. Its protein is CASRQQGIYGYTF.

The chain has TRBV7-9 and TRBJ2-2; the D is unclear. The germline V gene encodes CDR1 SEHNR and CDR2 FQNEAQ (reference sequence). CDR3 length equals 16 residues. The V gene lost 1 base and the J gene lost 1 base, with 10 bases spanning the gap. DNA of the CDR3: TGTGCCAGCAGCTTAGTTAGTCCCCGGAACACCGGGGAGCTGTTTTTT. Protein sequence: CASSLVSPRNTGELFF.

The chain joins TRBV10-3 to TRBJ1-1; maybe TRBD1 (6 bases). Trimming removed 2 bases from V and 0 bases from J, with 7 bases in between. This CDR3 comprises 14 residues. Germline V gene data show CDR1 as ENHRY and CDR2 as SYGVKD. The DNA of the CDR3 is TGTGCCATCAGTGAGGGGGGGCTGAACACTGAAGCTTTCTTT. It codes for CAISEGGLNTEAFF.

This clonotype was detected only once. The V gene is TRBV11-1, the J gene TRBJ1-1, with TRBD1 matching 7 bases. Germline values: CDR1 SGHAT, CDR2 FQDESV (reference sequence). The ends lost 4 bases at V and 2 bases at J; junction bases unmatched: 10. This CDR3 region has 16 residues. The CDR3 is CASSWLRQGGNTEAFF. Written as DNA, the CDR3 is TGTGCCAGCAGCTGGCTTCGACAGGGCGGAAACACTGAAGCTTTCTTT.

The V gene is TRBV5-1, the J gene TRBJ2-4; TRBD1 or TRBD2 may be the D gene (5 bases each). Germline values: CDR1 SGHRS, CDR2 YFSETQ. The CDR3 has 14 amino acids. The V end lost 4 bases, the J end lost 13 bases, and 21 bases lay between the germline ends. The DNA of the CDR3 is TGCGCCAGCAGCCCCGAAGCGTTGAAAGGGGAGCAGTACTTC. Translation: CASSPEALKGEQYF.

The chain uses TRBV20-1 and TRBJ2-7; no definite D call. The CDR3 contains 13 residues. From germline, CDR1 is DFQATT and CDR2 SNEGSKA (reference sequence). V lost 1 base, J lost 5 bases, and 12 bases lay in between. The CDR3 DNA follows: TGCAGTGCTAGAGGGCCGGCGGCCCACGAGCAGTACTTC. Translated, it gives CSARGPAAHEQYF.

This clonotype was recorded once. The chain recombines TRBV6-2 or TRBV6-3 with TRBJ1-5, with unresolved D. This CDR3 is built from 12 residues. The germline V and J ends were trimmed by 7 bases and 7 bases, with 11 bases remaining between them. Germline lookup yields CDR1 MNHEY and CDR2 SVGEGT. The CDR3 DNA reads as TGTGCCAGCACACATGAGGGACAGCCCCAGCATTTT. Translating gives CASTHEGQPQHF.

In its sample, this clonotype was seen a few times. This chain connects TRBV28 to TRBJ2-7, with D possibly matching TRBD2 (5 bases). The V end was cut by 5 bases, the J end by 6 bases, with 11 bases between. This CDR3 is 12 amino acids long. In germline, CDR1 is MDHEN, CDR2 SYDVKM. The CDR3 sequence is CASSVLGIEQYF. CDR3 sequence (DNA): TGTGCCAGCAGTGTTCTCGGGATCGAGCAGTACTTC. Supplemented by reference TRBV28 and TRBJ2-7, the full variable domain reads DVKVTQSSRYLVKRTGEKVFLECVQDMDHENMFWYRQDPGLGLRLIYFSYDVKMKEKGDIPEGYSVSREKKERFSLILESASTNQTSMYLCASSVLGIEQYFGPGTRLTVT.

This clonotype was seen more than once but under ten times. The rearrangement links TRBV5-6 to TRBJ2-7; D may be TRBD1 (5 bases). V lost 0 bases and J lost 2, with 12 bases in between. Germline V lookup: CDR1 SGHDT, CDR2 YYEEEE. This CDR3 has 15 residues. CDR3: CASSLEDTETYEQYF. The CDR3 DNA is TGTGCCAGCAGCTTGGAGGACACCGAGACCTACGAGCAGTACTTC.

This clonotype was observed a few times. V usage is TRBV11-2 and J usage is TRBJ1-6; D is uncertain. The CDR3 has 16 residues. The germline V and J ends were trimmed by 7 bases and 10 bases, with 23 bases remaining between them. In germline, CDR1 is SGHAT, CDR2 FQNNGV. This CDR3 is CASTWDTPDAGSPLHF. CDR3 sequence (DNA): TGTGCCAGCACTTGGGATACACCGGACGCGGGATCACCCCTCCACTTT.

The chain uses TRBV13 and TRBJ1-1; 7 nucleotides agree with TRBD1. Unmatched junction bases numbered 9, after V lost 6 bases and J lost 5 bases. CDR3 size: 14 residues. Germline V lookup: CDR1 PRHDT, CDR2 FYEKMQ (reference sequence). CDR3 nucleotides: TGTGCCAGCAGAGAAAACACAGGGGCTACTGAAGCTTTCTTT. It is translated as CASRENTGATEAFF.

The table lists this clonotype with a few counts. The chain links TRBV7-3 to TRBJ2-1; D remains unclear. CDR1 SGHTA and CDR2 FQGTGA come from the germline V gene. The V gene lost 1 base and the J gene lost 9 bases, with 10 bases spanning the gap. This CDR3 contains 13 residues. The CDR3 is CASSLNFEGEQFF. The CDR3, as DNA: TGTGCCAGCAGCTTAAATTTCGAAGGTGAGCAGTTCTTC. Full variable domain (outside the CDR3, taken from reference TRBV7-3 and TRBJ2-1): GAGVSQTPSNKVTEKGKYVELRCDPISGHTALYWYRQSLGQGPEFLIYFQGTGAADDSGLPNDRFFAVRPEGSVSTLKIQRTERGDSAVYLCASSLNFEGEQFFGPGTRLTVL.

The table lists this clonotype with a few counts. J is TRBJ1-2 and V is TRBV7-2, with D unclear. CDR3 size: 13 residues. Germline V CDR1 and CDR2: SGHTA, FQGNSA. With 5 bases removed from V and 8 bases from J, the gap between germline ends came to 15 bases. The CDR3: CASSPTARLGYTF. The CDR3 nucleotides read TGTGCCAGCAGCCCGACTGCGCGTTTGGGCTACACCTTC.

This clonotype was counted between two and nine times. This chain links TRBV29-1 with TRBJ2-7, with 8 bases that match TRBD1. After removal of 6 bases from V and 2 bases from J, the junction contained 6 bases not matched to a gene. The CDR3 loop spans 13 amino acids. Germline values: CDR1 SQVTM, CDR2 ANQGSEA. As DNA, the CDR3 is TGCAGCGTACAGGACAGGGCCACCTACGAGCAGTACTTC. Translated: CSVQDRATYEQYF.

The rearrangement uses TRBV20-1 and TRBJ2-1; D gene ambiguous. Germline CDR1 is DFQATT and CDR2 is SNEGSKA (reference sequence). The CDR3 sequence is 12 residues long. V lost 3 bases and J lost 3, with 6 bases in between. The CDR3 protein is CSARGYYNEQFF. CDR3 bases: TGCAGTGCTAGGGGGTACTACAATGAGCAGTTCTTC.

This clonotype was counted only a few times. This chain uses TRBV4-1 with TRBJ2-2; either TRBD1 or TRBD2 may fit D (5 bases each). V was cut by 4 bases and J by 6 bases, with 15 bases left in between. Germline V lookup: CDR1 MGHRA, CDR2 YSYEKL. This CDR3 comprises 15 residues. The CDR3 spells CASSLRETAAGELFF. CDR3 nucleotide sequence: TGCGCCAGCAGCCTCAGGGAGACCGCAGCCGGGGAGCTGTTTTTT.

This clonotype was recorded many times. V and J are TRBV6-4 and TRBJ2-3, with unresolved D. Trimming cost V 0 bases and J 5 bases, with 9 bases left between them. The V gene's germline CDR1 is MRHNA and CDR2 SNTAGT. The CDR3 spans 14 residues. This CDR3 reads CASSDSSGRDTQYF. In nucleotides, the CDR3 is TGTGCCAGCAGTGACTCTAGTGGAAGAGATACGCAGTATTTT.

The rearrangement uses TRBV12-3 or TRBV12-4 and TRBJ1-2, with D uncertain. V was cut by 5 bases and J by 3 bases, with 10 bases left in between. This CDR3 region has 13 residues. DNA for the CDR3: TGTGCCAGCAGTATTGACGTCTACTATGGCTACACCTTC. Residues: CASSIDVYYGYTF.

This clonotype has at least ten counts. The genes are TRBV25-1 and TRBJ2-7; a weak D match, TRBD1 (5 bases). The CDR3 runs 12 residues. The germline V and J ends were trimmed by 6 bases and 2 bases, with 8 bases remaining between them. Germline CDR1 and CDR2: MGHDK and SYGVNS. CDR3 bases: TGTGCCAGCAGCGTGACAGCCTACGAGCAGTACTTC. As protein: CASSVTAYEQYF.

For the CDR3, the DNA is TGTGCCATCAGTGAGTCTAGTTTGGACCTCCCAAGGTCCCTCCACTTT. As protein: CAISESSLDLPRSLHF. V and J are TRBV10-3 and TRBJ1-6; D remains ambiguous. The ends were cut back, 0 bases at V and 14 bases at J, with 20 bases in the middle. Per germline, CDR1 ENHRY and CDR2 SYGVKD. The CDR3 runs to 16 residues.

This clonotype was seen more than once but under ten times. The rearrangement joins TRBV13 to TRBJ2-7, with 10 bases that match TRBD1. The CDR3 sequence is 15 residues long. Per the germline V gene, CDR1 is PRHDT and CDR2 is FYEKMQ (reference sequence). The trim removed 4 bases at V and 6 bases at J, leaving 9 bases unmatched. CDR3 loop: CASSSKGQGRGEQYF. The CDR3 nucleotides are TGTGCCAGCAGCTCCAAGGGACAGGGGAGAGGCGAGCAGTACTTC.

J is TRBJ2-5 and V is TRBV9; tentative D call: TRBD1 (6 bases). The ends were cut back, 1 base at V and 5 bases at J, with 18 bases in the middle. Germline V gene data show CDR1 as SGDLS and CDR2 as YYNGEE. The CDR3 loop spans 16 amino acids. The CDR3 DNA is TGTGCCAGCAGCGTATTGGGATGGACAGTCGGGGAGACCCAGTACTTC. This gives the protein CASSVLGWTVGETQYF.

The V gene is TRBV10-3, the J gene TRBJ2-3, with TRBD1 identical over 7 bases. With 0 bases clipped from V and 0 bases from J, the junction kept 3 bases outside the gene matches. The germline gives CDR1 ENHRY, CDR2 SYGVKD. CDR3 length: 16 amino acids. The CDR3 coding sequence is TGTGCCATCAGTGAGTCGCCGGGACAGAGCACAGATACGCAGTATTTT. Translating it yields CAISESPGQSTDTQYF.

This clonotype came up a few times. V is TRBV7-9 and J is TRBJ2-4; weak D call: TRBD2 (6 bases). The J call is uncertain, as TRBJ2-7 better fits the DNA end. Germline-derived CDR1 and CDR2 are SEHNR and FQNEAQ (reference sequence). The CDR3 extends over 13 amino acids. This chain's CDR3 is CASINGGGSEQYF. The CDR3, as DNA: TGTGCCAGCATCAACGGGGGTGGTAGCGAGCAGTACTTC.

CDR3 sequence reads: CASSRAGRGYEQYF. DNA of the CDR3: TGTGCCAGCAGTCGGGCGGGCAGGGGTTACGAGCAGTACTTC. The V and J genes are TRBV6-5 and TRBJ2-4; possibly TRBD1 for D (6 bases). The J call could be wrong; TRBJ2-7 is a better fit for the DNA end. The CDR3 totals 14 residues. Germline V CDR1 and CDR2: MNHEY, SVGAGI.

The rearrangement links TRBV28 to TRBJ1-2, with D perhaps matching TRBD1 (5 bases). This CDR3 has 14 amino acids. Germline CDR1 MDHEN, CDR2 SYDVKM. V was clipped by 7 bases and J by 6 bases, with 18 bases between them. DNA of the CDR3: TGTGCCAGCACCCTATCGACGGGGGGTAATGGCTACACCTTC. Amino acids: CASTLSTGGNGYTF.

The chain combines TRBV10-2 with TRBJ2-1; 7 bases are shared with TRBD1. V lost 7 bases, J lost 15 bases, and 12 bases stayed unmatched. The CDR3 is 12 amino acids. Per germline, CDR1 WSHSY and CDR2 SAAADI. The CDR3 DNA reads TGCGCCAGCAACGACAGGACAGGAAAGCGGTTCTTC. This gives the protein CASNDRTGKRFF.

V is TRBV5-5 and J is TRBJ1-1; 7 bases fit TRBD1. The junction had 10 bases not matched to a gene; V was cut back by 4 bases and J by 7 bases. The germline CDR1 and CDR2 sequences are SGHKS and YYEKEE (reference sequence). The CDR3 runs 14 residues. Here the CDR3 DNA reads TGTGCCAGCAGCCCTACTACAGGGGTAAGTGAAGCTTTCTTT. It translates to CASSPTTGVSEAFF.